This entry lists 32 T cell receptor beta chains sequenced from one sample in a study of control samples from healthy donors and cancer patients. The protocol was immunoSEQ multiplex PCR, while the TCRdb copy is restricted to in-frame clones and leaves out a portion. The profile shows about 160,000 clones, around 96% of them singletons. Sequenced material: blood. Source of these receptors: a woman aged 40 to 55 in good health.

This clone was picked up one time. This chain joins TRBV18 and TRBJ2-3; no reliable D call. Germline CDR1 KGHSH, CDR2 LQKENI. V lost 3 bases, J lost 0 bases, and 7 bases lay in between. The length of the CDR3 is 14 residues. The CDR3 is CASSPYDSTDTQYF. In DNA form, the CDR3 reads TGTGCCAGCTCACCGTATGATAGCACAGATACGCAGTATTTT.

The J gene is TRBJ1-6, the V gene TRBV3-1 (or the pseudogene TRBV3-2), with 9 bases identical to TRBD1. With V trimmed by 3 bases and J by 3 bases, 0 bases remained unmatched. The CDR3 consists of 15 residues. From germline, CDR1 is LGHDT and CDR2 YNNKEL (reference sequence). The CDR3 DNA sequence: TGTGCCAGCAGCCAGGGACAGGGCTATAATTCACCCCTCCACTTT. This gives the protein CASSQGQGYNSPLHF.

This clone is a singleton in its sample. The chain combines TRBV13 with TRBJ1-1; 7 nucleotides line up with TRBD1. The CDR3 is made up of 15 amino acids. Per germline, CDR1 PRHDT and CDR2 FYEKMQ (reference sequence). The ends lost 1 base at V and 0 bases at J; junction bases unmatched: 2. This chain's CDR3 is CASSLVGGMNTEAFF. The CDR3 DNA reads as TGTGCCAGCAGCTTAGTAGGGGGCATGAACACTGAAGCTTTCTTT.

This clone is a singleton in its sample. The J gene is TRBJ2-7, the V gene TRBV27; 8 nucleotides align to TRBD1. Germline V lookup: CDR1 MNHEY, CDR2 SMNVEV (reference sequence). With 2 bases clipped from V and 2 bases from J, the junction kept 5 bases outside the gene matches. The CDR3 spans 15 residues. The CDR3 is CASSLEGTGPYEQYF. The CDR3 region has the DNA TGTGCCAGCAGTTTAGAAGGGACAGGTCCCTACGAGCAGTACTTC.

The chain uses TRBV5-1 and TRBJ1-1, with unresolved D. V lost 3 bases and J 0 bases, leaving 12 bases between the germline ends. The CDR3 sequence is 15 residues long. Germline loops: CDR1 SGHRS, CDR2 YFSETQ. CDR3 region: CASSSQTPMNTEAFF. The DNA of the CDR3 is TGCGCCAGCAGCTCCCAGACACCTATGAACACTGAAGCTTTCTTT.

This clone was seen only once. The DNA of the CDR3 is TGTGCCAGCAGTTACCGGGCCCTCGTGCCCTCGGAGACCCAGTACTTC. Translated, it gives CASSYRALVPSETQYF. The genes are TRBV6-5 and TRBJ2-5; D remains unclear. This CDR3 contains 16 residues. Germline CDR1 MNHEY, CDR2 SVGAGI. Trimming cost V 2 bases and J 5 bases, with 18 bases left between them.

This clone showed up just once. J is TRBJ2-3 and V is TRBV7-9, with no clear D. Germline lookup yields CDR1 SEHNR and CDR2 FQNEAQ (reference sequence). This CDR3 has 14 residues. Trimming took 5 bases from V and 3 from J, leaving 12 bases between them. CDR3 DNA sequence: TGTGCCAGCAGCCTCATCCAACTTACAGATACGCAGTATTTT. This encodes CASSLIQLTDTQYF.

The CDR3 DNA sequence: TGTGCCAGCACTCACAGGGGAAAAGACTCCTACGAGCAGTACTTC. It codes for CASTHRGKDSYEQYF. The V call is TRBV11-3, the J call TRBJ2-7; 7 bases are shared with TRBD1. Losses at the gene ends were 7 bases for V and 0 bases for J; bases not matched to a gene: 9. The CDR3 has 15 residues. Germline V CDR1 and CDR2: SGHNT, YENEEA.

The rearrangement joins TRBV29-1 to TRBJ1-2, with D tentatively TRBD1 (5 bases). CDR1 and CDR2 (germline): SQVTM, ANQGSEA. The CDR3 is made up of 12 amino acids. Trimming shortened V by 5 bases and J by 3 bases, and 10 bases separated the two germline ends. The CDR3 DNA reads TGCAGCGTTTCAGGGAATTACTATGGCTACACCTTC. Residues: CSVSGNYYGYTF.

For this clone: One junction end does not reproduce the germline sequence, and a read error may be involved. The chain joins TRBV5-1 to TRBJ1-2, with D possibly being TRBD1 (5 bases). The CDR3 spans 11 residues. The germline V gene encodes CDR1 SGHRS and CDR2 YFSETQ. In DNA, the CDR3 is TGCGCCAGCAGCTCGGGGGACGGAAGCTACTTC. Residues: CASSSGDGSYF.

The chain uses TRBV27 and TRBJ1-2; D may be TRBD1 (6 bases). Germline assignment: CDR1 MNHEY and CDR2 SMNVEV (reference sequence). Trimming pared 5 bases from V and 8 bases from J, leaving 15 bases between. This CDR3 is built from 13 residues. Written as DNA, the CDR3 is TGTGCCAGCAGTCCGGGGACACCCGCCGGCTACACCTTC. Amino acids: CASSPGTPAGYTF.

The V call is TRBV6-2 or TRBV6-3, the J call TRBJ2-7, with TRBD1 identical over 8 bases. The CDR3 totals 14 residues. The germline CDR1 and CDR2 sequences are MNHEY and SVGEGT. V trimming: 6 bases; J trimming: 3 bases; junction bases outside the gene matches: 7. The CDR3 reads CASSPSGTGYEQYF. The CDR3 DNA is TGTGCCAGCAGCCCATCCGGGACAGGCTACGAGCAGTACTTC.

This chain joins TRBV7-2 and TRBJ2-2, with D perhaps matching TRBD1 or TRBD2 (6 bases each). The CDR3 extends over 16 amino acids. Germline V CDR1 and CDR2: SGHTA, FQGNSA. V lost 1 base to trimming and J lost 2 bases, with 11 bases between them. This CDR3 reads CASSLVRGTNTGELFF. The CDR3 DNA is TGTGCCAGCAGCTTAGTGAGGGGGACTAACACCGGGGAGCTGTTTTTT.

The chain is built from TRBV20-1 and TRBJ1-4; perhaps TRBD1 as D (5 bases). This CDR3 contains 11 residues. From germline, CDR1 is DFQATT and CDR2 SNEGSKA (reference sequence). CDR3 sequence: CSVGLNEKLFF. The CDR3 DNA reads as TGCAGCGTGGGGCTCAATGAAAAACTGTTTTTT.

The V gene is TRBV10-3, the J gene TRBJ2-7, with TRBD1 identical over 12 bases. V shed 8 bases and J 6 bases; nucleotides not matched to a gene: 5. Germline-derived CDR1 and CDR2 are ENHRY and SYGVKD. This CDR3 has 13 residues. The CDR3 reads CAIVRDRGLEQYF. For the CDR3, the DNA is TGTGCCATCGTCCGGGACAGGGGGCTCGAGCAGTACTTC.

The chain carries TRBV9 and TRBJ1-4; D gene ambiguous. The V end was cut by 0 bases, the J end by 4 bases, with 7 bases between. CDR3 length equals 14 residues. CDR1 is SGDLS, CDR2 YYNGEE, per germline. In DNA, the CDR3 is TGTGCCAGCAGCGTAGGGGCAGATAATGAAAAACTGTTTTTT. It is translated as CASSVGADNEKLFF.

The rearrangement links TRBV27 to TRBJ2-5; 8 bases line up with TRBD1. Trimming removed 4 bases from V and 5 bases from J; junction bases left unmatched: 12. Germline V gene data show CDR1 as MNHEY and CDR2 as SMNVEV (reference sequence). The CDR3 covers 16 residues. The CDR3 is CASSSQGARDRETQYF. CDR3 in DNA: TGTGCCAGCAGTTCGCAGGGGGCGAGGGATAGGGAGACCCAGTACTTC.

The chain recombines TRBV5-1 with TRBJ2-7; D ambiguous. Per germline, CDR1 SGHRS and CDR2 YFSETQ. This CDR3 is 13 amino acids long. Trimming took off 0 bases at V and 5 bases at J, with 9 bases between the two ends. For the CDR3, the DNA is TGCGCCAGCAGCTTGGGTTCGTGGGACGAGCAGTACTTC. Translating gives CASSLGSWDEQYF.

The genes are TRBV19 and TRBJ2-2; no reliable D call. The CDR3 sequence is 15 residues long. Germline CDR1 is LNHDA and CDR2 is SQIVND (reference sequence). V lost 2 bases to trimming and J lost 7 bases, with 14 bases between them. As DNA, the CDR3 is TGTGCCAGTAGTATACGGCCTCAAACGAACGGGGAGCTGTTTTTT. Translating it yields CASSIRPQTNGELFF.

On this clone itself: Relative to the germline gene, one junction end is altered; a read error may explain this. The V gene is TRBV7-2, the J gene TRBJ2-7; 9 bases are shared with TRBD1. The CDR3 contains 16 residues. Germline V lookup: CDR1 SGHTA, CDR2 FQGNSA. The CDR3 reads CASSPLPGQGSSEQYF. CDR3 DNA sequence: TGTGCCAGCAGCCCATTACCGGGACAGGGATCCTCCGAGCAGTACTTC. Filled out from reference TRBV7-2 and TRBJ2-7, the complete variable domain reads GAGVSQSPSNKVTEKGKDVELRCDPISGHTALYWYRQSLGQGLEFLIYFQGNSAPDKSGLPSDRFSAERTGGSVSTLTIQRTQQEDSAVYLCASSPLPGQGSSEQYFGPGTRLTVT.

This chain uses TRBV11-2 with TRBJ2-1, with D unclear. The CDR3 consists of 13 residues. V was trimmed by 3 bases and J by 4 bases, leaving 7 bases between them. Looked up from germline, CDR1 is SGHAT and CDR2 is FQNNGV. In nucleotides, the CDR3 is TGTGCCAGCAGCTTCTCCGTATACAATGAGCAGTTCTTC. Its protein is CASSFSVYNEQFF.

This chain connects TRBV6-1 to TRBJ1-6; D possibly corresponds to TRBD1 (5 bases). This CDR3 has 13 residues. Germline loops: CDR1 MNHNS, CDR2 SASEGT. Trimming pared 3 bases from V and 8 bases from J, leaving 8 bases between. CDR3: CASSDDSDSPLHF. The CDR3, as DNA: TGTGCCAGCAGTGACGACAGTGATTCACCCCTCCACTTT.

The V and J genes are TRBV15 and TRBJ1-1; 7 bases match TRBD1. The V and J ends lost 0 bases and 1 base, in that order; junction bases with no gene match: 2. Germline V lookup: CDR1 LNHNV, CDR2 YYDKDF (reference sequence). The CDR3 length is 15 residues. In DNA, the CDR3 is TGTGCCACCAGCAGAGACCAGGGGGGGAACACTGAAGCTTTCTTT. This translates into CATSRDQGGNTEAFF.

V and J are TRBV27 and TRBJ1-5; maybe TRBD1 (5 bases). Trimming shortened V by 3 bases and J by 3 bases, and 12 bases separated the two germline ends. This CDR3 spans 15 amino acids. Germline V gives CDR1 MNHEY, CDR2 SMNVEV (reference sequence). The CDR3 nucleotides read TGTGCCAGCAGTTTCTCCCACAGGATCAATCAGCCCCAGCATTTT. Protein product: CASSFSHRINQPQHF.

This chain uses TRBV6-5 with TRBJ2-7; D may correspond to TRBD1 or TRBD2 (5 bases each). V lost 5 bases, J lost 2 bases, and 16 bases lay in between. CDR3 length: 15 amino acids. Germline V gene lookup returns CDR1 MNHEY and CDR2 SVGAGI. CDR3 bases: TGTGCCAGCAGTCCCCCGGGACGGTGGACCTACGAGCAGTACTTC. This translates into CASSPPGRWTYEQYF.

The chain uses TRBV27 and TRBJ2-2; TRBD2 might be the D (5 bases). This CDR3 spans 18 amino acids. V lost 7 bases to trimming and J lost 0 bases, with 21 bases between them. CDR1 is MNHEY, CDR2 SMNVEV, per germline (reference sequence). The CDR3 spells CASKRIIGDLANTGELFF. The CDR3 DNA is TGTGCCAGCAAGAGGATAATCGGGGATCTCGCGAACACCGGGGAGCTGTTTTTT.

The CDR3 DNA reads TGTGCCAGCAGCAAAAAAGGAGACCAAGAGACCCAGTACTTC. Protein sequence: CASSKKGDQETQYF. The chain couples TRBV3-1 (or the pseudogene TRBV3-2) to TRBJ2-5, with D uncertain. This CDR3 has 14 residues. Germline CDR1 reads LGHDT; CDR2 reads YNNKEL (reference sequence). Trimming cost V 5 bases and J 0 bases, with 10 bases left between them.

CDR3 loop: CASSKDRVGTEAFF. CDR3 sequence (DNA): TGTGCCAGCAGCAAGGACAGGGTCGGCACTGAAGCTTTCTTT. This rearrangement joins TRBV7-9 to TRBJ1-1; 8 nucleotides line up with TRBD1. The length of the CDR3 is 14 residues. The V gene end was trimmed by 5 bases and the J gene end by 4 bases; junction bases not matched to a gene: 6. Germline lookup yields CDR1 SEHNR and CDR2 FQNEAQ (reference sequence).

The chain employs TRBV25-1 and TRBJ1-1; no reliable D call. CDR3 size: 15 residues. Between the trimmed V and J ends, which lost 3 bases and 0 bases, there was a span of 11 bases. Germline V gives CDR1 MGHDK, CDR2 SYGVNS. Here the CDR3 DNA reads TGTGCCAGCAGTGACCCCGGACGGATGAACACTGAAGCTTTCTTT. Amino acid sequence: CASSDPGRMNTEAFF.

Only one count was recorded for this clone. This chain uses TRBV6-5 with TRBJ2-2; D is uncertain. CDR3 size: 12 residues. Trimming removed 6 bases from V and 6 bases from J, with 8 bases in between. Germline V gene sequence: CDR1 MNHEY, CDR2 SVGAGI. As DNA, the CDR3 is TGTGCCAGCAGCCCCCATCCCGGGGAGCTGTTTTTT. Translation: CASSPHPGELFF.

The rearrangement links TRBV4-3 to TRBJ2-7, with TRBD1 matching over 8 bases. With 4 bases clipped from V and 2 bases from J, the junction kept 4 bases outside the gene matches. Germline V gene sequence: CDR1 LGHNA, CDR2 YSLEER. The CDR3 consists of 14 residues. The CDR3: CASSPMTGAYEQYF. Written as DNA, the CDR3 is TGCGCCAGCAGCCCTATGACAGGGGCCTACGAGCAGTACTTC.

The chain employs TRBV10-3 and TRBJ1-1; D remains ambiguous. CDR3 length equals 15 residues. V lost 6 bases to trimming and J lost 4 bases, with 18 bases between them. Germline CDR1 reads ENHRY; CDR2 reads SYGVKD. DNA of the CDR3: TGTGCCATCAGGGCCGGGAAGGGCGCAAGCACTGAAGCTTTCTTT. Protein sequence: CAIRAGKGASTEAFF.